Reported below is one TCR beta chain. This sample is drawn from a study of regulatory T cells in long-lasting Graves disease. The sample's time point: newly diagnosed GD, antithyroid drugs for less than 3 months. PBMC-derived RNA was used for the TCR library. Trimming removed 4 bases at V and 5 bases at J, with 17 bases between. The CDR3 is made up of 16 amino acids. CDR1 is LGHDT, CDR2 YNNKEL, per germline (reference sequence). Arm-PCR of CDR3 regions and iRepertoire HTBI primers were used to build TCR beta libraries. One entry per CDR3 protein, called by TCRdb with MiXCR from the multiplex PCR reads. The sample lists about 470,000 distinct CDR3 sequences; under 20% were seen once. The same sample was also used in a study of T cells in Graves' hyperthyroidism and ophthalmopathy. In that study: Stable Graves' hyperthyroidism meant no ophthalmopathy progression within 18 months.

This TCR was sampled from a man aged 35-49 years with Graves disease. The chain links TRBV3-1 to TRBJ2-2; D is uncertain. The material sequenced was peripheral blood mononuclear cells (PBMCs), taken at new diagnosis, from a patient treated with antithyroid drugs. The CDR3 coding sequence is TGTGCCAGCAGCCGAGTCGCGAAGGGTAGGACCGGGGAGCTGTTTTTT. This codes for CASSRVAKGRTGELFF. The full variable domain, its missing parts supplied by reference TRBV3-1 and TRBJ2-2, is DTAVSQTPKYLVTQMGNDKSIKCEQNLGHDTMYWYKQDSKKFLKIMFSYNNKELIINETVPNRFSPKSPDKAHLNLHINSLELGDSAVYFCASSRVAKGRTGELFFGEGSRLTVL.